These 30 T cell receptor beta chains were sequenced from one sample in a study of blood T cells in healthy people across ages (dated by TCRdb to the mid-2010s). The library was produced with 5' RACE. Sequencer: Illumina HiSeq 2500. The second PCR ran for about 6 to 12 cycles and used a J-beta primer mix along with a sample-barcoded 5' primer. TCRdb trimmed the raw reads at Q25, called clones with MiXCR and kept productive beta chains. Rows are unified per CDR3 protein, each entry keeping the most common DNA and genes. Here the sample has about 1,600,000 distinct CDR3 sequences; about 43% occur a single time. The ten largest make up 7.9% of the sample. Specimen: blood. These receptors all come from a woman aged 18-29 years in good health.

This clonotype has just a few counts. The chain links TRBV2 to TRBJ1-1; TRBD1 might be the D (6 bases). The CDR3 covers 12 residues. V was clipped by 2 bases and J by 5 bases, with 6 bases between them. Germline CDR1 SNHLY, CDR2 FYNNEI. Written as DNA, the CDR3 is TGTGCCAGCAGTGAACAGGGGACTGAAGCTTTCTTT. Translation: CASSEQGTEAFF.

The rearrangement links TRBV20-1 to TRBJ2-1, with unresolved D. Germline V CDR1 and CDR2: DFQATT, SNEGSKA (reference sequence). There are 12 residues in the CDR3. Trimming cost V 5 bases and J 9 bases, with 14 bases left between them. In DNA, the CDR3 is TGCAGTGCTCCGGACCCCTCGAGTGAGCAGTTCTTC. Translated: CSAPDPSSEQFF.

The J gene is TRBJ1-1, the V gene TRBV7-9, with 7 bases aligning to TRBD1. CDR3 length: 15 residues. Unmatched junction bases numbered 9, after V lost 4 bases and J lost 4 bases. Per the germline V gene, CDR1 is SEHNR and CDR2 is FQNEAQ (reference sequence). DNA for the CDR3: TGTGCCAGCAGCTCCGAGACAGGGATGAGCACTGAAGCTTTCTTT. Translating gives CASSSETGMSTEAFF.

V is TRBV19 and J is TRBJ2-5, with 9 bases that match TRBD1. V trimming: 7 bases; J trimming: 1 base; junction bases outside the gene matches: 19. CDR1 is LNHDA and CDR2 is SQIVND in the germline V gene (reference sequence). The CDR3 loop spans 19 amino acids. The CDR3 is CASTNSPGTGRISQETQYF. Here the CDR3 DNA reads TGTGCCAGTACAAACTCTCCCGGGACAGGGAGAATTTCCCAAGAGACCCAGTACTTC.

The chain carries TRBV20-1 and TRBJ2-4; 10 positions match TRBD2. The closer fit of TRBJ2-7 to the DNA end suggests the J call may be wrong. Germline assignment: CDR1 DFQATT and CDR2 SNEGSKA (reference sequence). The CDR3 is made up of 13 amino acids. The CDR3 DNA sequence: TGCAGTGCTAGCCCTAGCGGGGGACTCGAGCAGTACTTC. Residues: CSASPSGGLEQYF.

The chain employs TRBV20-1 and TRBJ2-7; tentative D call: TRBD1 (5 bases). Germline lookup yields CDR1 DFQATT and CDR2 SNEGSKA (reference sequence). The CDR3 has 15 amino acids. The V and J ends lost 2 bases and 2 bases respectively, with 16 bases between them. The CDR3 loop is CSARTHNQGTYEQYF. The CDR3 DNA reads TGCAGTGCTAGAACTCACAATCAGGGTACCTACGAGCAGTACTTC.

Only a few counts were recorded for this clonotype. The rearrangement links TRBV4-1 to TRBJ2-1, with no clear D. The CDR3 extends over 16 amino acids. Germline values: CDR1 MGHRA, CDR2 YSYEKL. V lost 0 bases and J lost 0, with 9 bases in between. The CDR3 coding sequence is TGCGCCAGCAGCCAAGAGGGCAGAAACTCCTACAATGAGCAGTTCTTC. Protein product: CASSQEGRNSYNEQFF.

The table lists this clonotype with a count of one. At one end the junction does not follow the germline gene, possibly because of a read error. V is TRBV5-1 and J is TRBJ1-4; TRBD1 agrees at 8 bases. Germline CDR1 and CDR2: SGHRS and YFSETQ. The length of the CDR3 is 17 residues. This CDR3 reads CAGSSGQGGATNEKLFF. The CDR3 DNA follows: TGCGCCGGCAGCTCCGGACAGGGCGGAGCAACTAATGAAAAACTGTTTTTT. Variable domain in full (rest from reference TRBV5-1 and TRBJ1-4): KAGVTQTPRYLIKTRGQQVTLSCSPISGHRSVSWYQQTPGQGLQFLFEYFSETQRNKGNFPGRFSGRQFSNSRSEMNVSTLELGDSALYLCAGSSGQGGATNEKLFFGSGTQLSVL.

J is TRBJ2-7 and V is TRBV6-6; D ambiguous. Germline V CDR1 and CDR2: MNHNY, SVGAGI (reference sequence). The CDR3 runs 12 residues. Trimming cost V 8 bases and J 2 bases, with 10 bases left between them. The CDR3 DNA is TGTGCCAGCCAGACCACGACCTACGAGCAGTACTTC. Its translation is CASQTTTYEQYF.

The gene calls are TRBV4-1 and TRBJ2-3; D possibly corresponds to TRBD2 (5 bases). The V end was cut by 3 bases, the J end by 6 bases, with 10 bases between. The CDR3 runs to 13 residues. CDR1 and CDR2 (germline): MGHRA, YSYEKL. CDR3 sequence reads: CASSQPGFDTQYF. The CDR3 DNA is TGCGCCAGCAGCCAGCCGGGATTTGATACGCAGTATTTT.

The rearrangement uses TRBV5-1 and TRBJ2-5, with 14 positions matching TRBD2. The better agreement between TRBJ2-7 and the DNA end casts doubt on the J call. Germline V lookup: CDR1 SGHRS, CDR2 YFSETQ. The CDR3 sequence is 16 residues long. CDR3: CASSLDQGLAGVEQYF. The CDR3 nucleotides read TGCGCCAGCAGCTTGGACCAGGGACTAGCGGGAGTCGAGCAGTACTTC.

This clonotype was observed a single time. The chain employs TRBV27 and TRBJ2-1; 10 nucleotides match TRBD2. There are 15 residues in the CDR3. Germline CDR1 MNHEY, CDR2 SMNVEV (reference sequence). V dropped 5 bases and J dropped 5; count of bases not matched to a gene: 6. In DNA form, the CDR3 reads TGTGCCAGCAGTAACCTGGGACTAGCGAACAATGAGCAGTTCTTC. This gives the protein CASSNLGLANNEQFF.

The V call is TRBV7-9, the J call TRBJ2-5; D is possibly TRBD1 or TRBD2 (5 bases each). The V end lost 5 bases, the J end lost 5 bases, and 9 bases lay between the germline ends. Germline V gene lookup returns CDR1 SEHNR and CDR2 FQNEAQ (reference sequence). The CDR3 runs to 12 residues. The CDR3 loop is CASSPGTETQYF. CDR3 nucleotide sequence: TGTGCCAGCAGCCCGGGGACGGAGACCCAGTACTTC.

This clonotype has more than one count but fewer than ten. The rearrangement uses TRBV11-3 and TRBJ2-1; D gene unclear. Germline-derived CDR1 and CDR2 are SGHNT and YENEEA. Trimming left V 8 bases short and J 0 bases short, with 8 bases between. The CDR3 runs 13 residues. The CDR3 loop reads CASALSSYNEQFF. DNA of the CDR3: TGTGCCAGCGCTCTCAGCTCCTACAATGAGCAGTTCTTC.

Only a few counts were recorded for this clonotype. For the CDR3, the DNA is TGTGCCAGCAGTGCTGCGCGGGGGGGCCGCTACAATGAGCAGTTCTTC. The encoded protein is CASSAARGGRYNEQFF. This rearrangement joins TRBV25-1 to TRBJ2-1; 9 bases fit TRBD2. With V trimmed by 4 bases and J by 3 bases, 7 bases remained unmatched. This CDR3 has 16 amino acids. The V gene's germline CDR1 is MGHDK and CDR2 SYGVNS.

The genes are TRBV7-2 and TRBJ1-5; D not certain. CDR3 length: 15 residues. Germline values: CDR1 SGHTA, CDR2 FQGNSA. The V and J ends lost 3 bases and 1 base respectively, with 10 bases between them. CDR3 sequence (DNA): TGTGCCAGCAGCTTTATAGGAGGGAGCAATCAGCCCCAGCATTTT. It translates to CASSFIGGSNQPQHF. Together with reference TRBV7-2 and TRBJ1-5, the CDR3 gives the full variable domain: GAGVSQSPSNKVTEKGKDVELRCDPISGHTALYWYRQSLGQGLEFLIYFQGNSAPDKSGLPSDRFSAERTGGSVSTLTIQRTQQEDSAVYLCASSFIGGSNQPQHFGDGTRLSIL.

This chain connects TRBV6-6 to TRBJ2-7; D remains ambiguous. Germline assignment: CDR1 MNHNY and CDR2 SVGAGI (reference sequence). V was trimmed by 6 bases and J by 7 bases, leaving 13 bases between them. The CDR3 runs to 12 residues. The CDR3 sequence: CASRMENNEQYF. The CDR3 coding sequence is TGTGCCAGCAGGATGGAGAACAATGAGCAGTACTTC.

This clonotype was counted between two and nine times. The CDR3 DNA follows: TGCAGTGCTAGAGATCTCGGAGGGGTGGGGACAGATACGCAGTATTTT. Translating gives CSARDLGGVGTDTQYF. J is TRBJ2-3 and V is TRBV20-1, with D possibly being TRBD2 (6 bases). The CDR3 loop spans 16 amino acids. The germline V gene has CDR1 DFQATT and CDR2 SNEGSKA (reference sequence). Trimming took 0 bases from V and 3 from J, leaving 16 bases between them.

Only one count was recorded for this clonotype. This may be a read error: a much more frequent sequence differs by one nucleotide. The gene calls are TRBV4-1 and TRBJ1-2, with a tentative D call TRBD1 (5 bases). The V gene's germline CDR1 is MGHRA and CDR2 YSYEKL. Trimming shortened V by 0 bases and J by 12 bases, and 20 bases separated the two germline ends. The CDR3 has 15 residues. The chain's CDR3 is CASSQEAGGGWGHTF. The DNA for the CDR3 is TGCGCCAGCAGCCAAGAAGCCGGAGGTGGCTGGGGCCACACCTTC.

The J gene is TRBJ2-6, the V gene TRBV9; D call uncertain. Trimming removed 0 bases from V and 1 base from J, with 8 bases in between. Germline loops: CDR1 SGDLS, CDR2 YYNGEE. CDR3 length equals 16 residues. For the CDR3, the DNA is TGTGCCAGCAGCGTAGGTGTCGGATCTGGGGCCAACGTCCTGACTTTC. Amino acid sequence: CASSVGVGSGANVLTF. The complete variable domain, with remaining parts taken from reference TRBV9 and TRBJ2-6, reads DSGVTQTPKHLITATGQRVTLRCSPRSGDLSVYWYQQSLDQGLQFLIQYYNGEERAKGNILERFSAQQFPDLHSELNLSSLELGDSALYFCASSVGVGSGANVLTFGAGSRLTVL.

This clonotype was recorded a few times. The J gene is TRBJ2-1, the V gene TRBV20-1; weak D call: TRBD2 (6 bases). The CDR3 covers 15 residues. V lost 5 bases and J lost 0, with 14 bases in between. The germline gives CDR1 DFQATT, CDR2 SNEGSKA (reference sequence). CDR3 protein: CSASVAENSYNEQFF. The CDR3, as DNA: TGCAGTGCTTCGGTAGCGGAGAACTCCTACAATGAGCAGTTCTTC.

This clonotype showed up many times. The V gene is TRBV20-1, the J gene TRBJ1-1; TRBD1 aligns across 8 bases. CDR1 is DFQATT, CDR2 SNEGSKA, per germline (reference sequence). V was pared by 8 bases and J by 1 base, with 6 bases of the junction left unmatched. The CDR3 extends over 13 amino acids. CDR3 amino acids: CSPRGQTNTEAFF. DNA of the CDR3: TGCAGTCCCAGGGGGCAGACGAACACTGAAGCTTTCTTT.

This clonotype was detected a few times. The chain is built from TRBV20-1 and TRBJ1-2, with TRBD1 as a possible D gene (6 bases). The CDR3 has 15 residues. The germline CDR1 and CDR2 sequences are DFQATT and SNEGSKA (reference sequence). The CDR3 reads CRPPRQVDFFNGYTF. The DNA for the CDR3 is TGCAGGCCCCCGAGACAGGTGGATTTCTTCAATGGCTACACCTTC.

The gene calls are TRBV7-2 and TRBJ1-5, with a weak D call TRBD1 (5 bases). The V and J ends lost 2 bases and 3 bases respectively, with 8 bases between them. The CDR3 loop spans 14 amino acids. Germline V gives CDR1 SGHTA, CDR2 FQGNSA. The CDR3: CASSLRGYNQPQHF. The DNA for the CDR3 is TGTGCCAGCAGCTTAAGGGGTTACAATCAGCCCCAGCATTTT.

This clonotype was counted at least ten times. The chain employs TRBV29-1 and TRBJ2-3; D may match TRBD1 or TRBD2 (6 bases each). Looked up from germline, CDR1 is SQVTM and CDR2 is ANQGSEA. This CDR3 has 12 residues. The V and J ends lost 8 bases and 4 bases respectively, with 13 bases between them. The CDR3 bases are TGCAGCCTGCGGGACACATCAGATACGCAGTATTTT. This translates into CSLRDTSDTQYF.

The chain carries TRBV6-1 and TRBJ1-2, with 8 nucleotides matching TRBD1. The CDR3 contains 17 residues. Per germline, CDR1 MNHNS and CDR2 SASEGT. V dropped 7 bases and J dropped 0; count of bases not matched to a gene: 13. The CDR3 DNA reads TGTGCCAGCACTATTGACAGGGGTTTCTCTTCTAACTATGGCTACACCTTC. Translating it yields CASTIDRGFSSNYGYTF.

This clonotype occurred a few times. The chain recombines TRBV20-1 with TRBJ2-1; 9 nucleotides align to TRBD2. Germline V gene sequence: CDR1 DFQATT, CDR2 SNEGSKA (reference sequence). The J segment lost 9 bases and the V segment lost 2 bases, leaving 2 bases of the junction unmatched. CDR3 length: 12 amino acids. The CDR3 is CSARIAGVEQFF. CDR3 nucleotides: TGCAGTGCTAGAATAGCGGGAGTTGAGCAGTTCTTC.

The chain has TRBV20-1 and TRBJ2-3; the D gene could be TRBD1 or TRBD2 (5 bases each). Germline V gives CDR1 DFQATT, CDR2 SNEGSKA (reference sequence). The germline V and J ends were trimmed by 3 bases and 1 base, with 14 bases remaining between them. This CDR3 is 15 amino acids long. The CDR3 DNA sequence: TGCAGTGCTAGTCTGGGGGTACCTGGCACAGATACGCAGTATTTT. Translating gives CSASLGVPGTDTQYF.

This sequence joins TRBV20-1 and TRBJ1-2; D may be TRBD1 (5 bases). Germline CDR1 reads DFQATT; CDR2 reads SNEGSKA (reference sequence). This CDR3 is built from 15 residues. V lost 5 bases and J 5 bases, leaving 21 bases between the germline ends. The CDR3 region has the DNA TGCAGTGCTCCCCCATTGGGCGGGACGGATTATGGCTACACCTTC. It codes for CSAPPLGGTDYGYTF.

Concerning this clonotype itself: A much larger clone is a single base away; this may be a read error. The genes are TRBV5-1 and TRBJ2-7, with D possibly matching TRBD1 (5 bases). Germline V gene sequence: CDR1 SGHRS, CDR2 YFSETQ. The CDR3 length is 12 residues. This CDR3 is CANSLFRDEQYF. The CDR3 nucleotides read TGCGCCAACAGCTTATTCAGGGACGAGCAGTACTTC.